The 21 T cell receptor beta chains below all came from one sample that was sequenced in a study of blood T cell repertoires in COVID-19. The method was immunoSEQ multiplex PCR; TCRdb's version includes in-frame clones alone and lacks a portion of them. The sample carries some 300,000 clones, approximately 91% recorded once. Sequenced sample: PBMCs or T cells enriched from blood (not recorded which). Source of these receptors: a woman in her 30s who had recovered from COVID-19.

V is TRBV5-1 and J is TRBJ1-4, with 8 bases aligning to TRBD1. The CDR3 length is 17 residues. Germline assignment: CDR1 SGHRS and CDR2 YFSETQ. The trim removed 0 bases at V and 7 bases at J, leaving 11 bases unmatched. CDR3 loop: CASSLGRTGGIGEKLFF. DNA of the CDR3: TGCGCCAGCAGCTTGGGCCGTACAGGGGGTATCGGTGAAAAACTGTTTTTT.

This chain links TRBV9 with TRBJ1-1; D might be TRBD1 (5 bases). The CDR3 runs 15 residues. V was cut by 3 bases and J by 5 bases, with 17 bases left in between. Germline V gene data show CDR1 as SGDLS and CDR2 as YYNGEE. The CDR3 coding sequence is TGTGCCAGCAGCGCCAGAATAACCGGGGGGACTGAAGCTTTCTTT. It encodes CASSARITGGTEAFF.

V gene TRBV5-1 combines with J gene TRBJ2-3, with 11 nucleotides matching TRBD2. CDR1 is SGHRS, CDR2 YFSETQ, per germline. The CDR3 is made up of 17 amino acids. The V and J ends lost 0 bases and 1 base, in that order; junction bases with no gene match: 4. The CDR3 sequence is CASSLVAGGPGTDTQYF. CDR3 DNA: TGCGCCAGCAGCTTGGTAGCGGGAGGGCCCGGCACAGATACGCAGTATTTT. Full variable domain (outside the CDR3, taken from reference TRBV5-1 and TRBJ2-3): KAGVTQTPRYLIKTRGQQVTLSCSPISGHRSVSWYQQTPGQGLQFLFEYFSETQRNKGNFPGRFSGRQFSNSRSEMNVSTLELGDSALYLCASSLVAGGPGTDTQYFGPGTRLTVL.

As for this clone: Other DNA sequences within the sample encode an identical CDR3. V usage is TRBV30 and J usage is TRBJ1-1; D gene unclear. The V end lost 3 bases, the J end lost 5 bases, and 7 bases lay between the germline ends. Germline V CDR1 and CDR2: GTSNPN, SVGIG (reference sequence). CDR3 length equals 11 residues. CDR3 sequence reads: CAWRRGTEAFF. CDR3 coding DNA: TGTGCCTGGAGACGAGGGACTGAAGCTTTCTTT.

The rearrangement uses TRBV7-3 and TRBJ2-1; TRBD2 might be the D (6 bases). Trimming took off 5 bases at V and 2 bases at J, with 13 bases between the two ends. Germline CDR1 reads SGHTA; CDR2 reads FQGTGA. CDR3 length: 15 amino acids. The CDR3 region is CASSPRLDTYNEQFF. DNA for the CDR3: TGTGCCAGCAGCCCCCGACTAGACACCTACAATGAGCAGTTCTTC.

The chain has TRBV28 and TRBJ2-7; tentative D call: TRBD1 (6 bases). The CDR3 loop spans 14 amino acids. Germline CDR1 and CDR2: MDHEN and SYDVKM. Trimming pared 3 bases from V and 6 bases from J, leaving 15 bases between. CDR3 DNA sequence: TGTGCCAGCAGTTTCCAGGGGCCCTTCGGCGAGCAGTACTTC. It yields the protein CASSFQGPFGEQYF.

The chain couples TRBV7-2 to TRBJ2-1; 11 bases are shared with TRBD2. The junction had 7 bases not matched to a gene; V was cut back by 6 bases and J by 3 bases. This CDR3 is 16 amino acids long. The germline CDR1 and CDR2 sequences are SGHTA and FQGNSA. The CDR3 sequence: CASSWGGTSGYNEQFF. Here the CDR3 DNA reads TGTGCCAGCAGTTGGGGTGGGACTAGCGGCTACAATGAGCAGTTCTTC.

V gene TRBV19 combines with J gene TRBJ2-3; 12 nucleotides match TRBD2. Per the germline V gene, CDR1 is LNHDA and CDR2 is SQIVND (reference sequence). Losses at the gene ends were 3 bases for V and 3 bases for J; bases not matched to a gene: 10. The CDR3 sequence is 18 residues long. The CDR3 reads CASSMLAGGPVGTDTQYF. In nucleotides, the CDR3 is TGTGCCAGTAGTATGCTAGCGGGGGGGCCTGTAGGTACAGATACGCAGTATTTT.

This clone was detected a few times. The rearrangement links TRBV19 to TRBJ2-1, with D possibly matching TRBD2 (6 bases). The CDR3 spans 16 residues. Germline V gene sequence: CDR1 LNHDA, CDR2 SQIVND (reference sequence). The germline V and J ends were trimmed by 1 base and 4 bases, with 14 bases remaining between them. In nucleotides, the CDR3 is TGTGCCAGTAGTATAGGCGGCGGGATGGGGTACAATGAGCAGTTCTTC. Translated, it gives CASSIGGGMGYNEQFF.

The rearrangement uses TRBV5-1 and TRBJ1-2; 8 nucleotides line up with TRBD1. The V and J ends lost 4 bases and 3 bases, in that order; junction bases with no gene match: 11. CDR1 is SGHRS, CDR2 YFSETQ, per germline. This CDR3 is 16 amino acids long. CDR3 DNA sequence: TGCGCCAGCAGCATACCCGGACAGGGCGACGACTATGGCTACACCTTC. It encodes CASSIPGQGDDYGYTF.

The J gene is TRBJ1-6, the V gene TRBV11-1; D uncertain. Germline CDR1 SGHAT, CDR2 FQDESV (reference sequence). Trimming removed 5 bases at V and 8 bases at J, with 16 bases between. This CDR3 contains 15 residues. The CDR3 loop reads CASSRLGPMDSPLHF. CDR3 coding DNA: TGTGCCAGCAGCCGATTGGGCCCTATGGATTCACCCCTCCACTTT.

The chain couples TRBV7-6 to TRBJ2-7; TRBD2 matches at 8 bases. J was trimmed by 3 bases and V by 4 bases; bases with no gene match: 8. The CDR3 runs to 15 residues. Germline V CDR1 and CDR2: SGHVS, FNYEAQ. The CDR3 loop reads CASSSFSGANYEQYF. DNA of the CDR3: TGTGCCAGCAGCTCTTTTAGCGGGGCCAACTACGAGCAGTACTTC.

This clone showed up just once. J is TRBJ1-2 and V is TRBV27, with 10 bases fitting TRBD1. The CDR3 loop spans 17 amino acids. V shed 5 bases and J 2 bases; nucleotides not matched to a gene: 11. Germline CDR1 MNHEY, CDR2 SMNVEV (reference sequence). The CDR3 region is CASSDGLPGQGNYGYTF. The DNA for the CDR3 is TGTGCCAGCAGTGACGGATTACCGGGACAGGGGAACTATGGCTACACCTTC.

J is TRBJ1-3 and V is TRBV6-1, with a possible D match to TRBD1 (6 bases). V gave up 0 bases and J gave up 0 bases, with 15 bases separating them. Germline V lookup: CDR1 MNHNS, CDR2 SASEGT. This CDR3 has 18 amino acids. The CDR3 reads CASSEASGHPSSGNTIYF. In nucleotides, the CDR3 is TGTGCCAGCAGTGAAGCTTCGGGACACCCGAGCTCTGGAAACACCATATATTTT.

In its sample, this clone was seen once. This chain links TRBV10-2 with TRBJ1-1, with TRBD1 identical over 7 bases. The CDR3 extends over 15 amino acids. V lost 4 bases to trimming and J lost 0 bases; unmatched junction nucleotides: 5. CDR1 and CDR2 from the germline V gene are WSHSY and SAAADI. CDR3 in DNA: TGCGCCAGCAGTGGTCGGACAGGTGTGAACACTGAAGCTTTCTTT. It codes for CASSGRTGVNTEAFF.

The chain has TRBV30 and TRBJ1-2; TRBD1 aligns across 10 bases. Looked up from germline, CDR1 is GTSNPN and CDR2 is SVGIG (reference sequence). CDR3 length: 14 residues. Germline trimming cut 3 bases from V and 5 bases from J; bases unmatched to any gene: 6. The CDR3 DNA reads TGTGCCTGGAGCCCGACAGGGGGCGTTTATGGCTACACCTTC. Translated, it gives CAWSPTGGVYGYTF.

The chain links TRBV7-9 to TRBJ1-3, with D possibly matching TRBD1 (5 bases). Per germline, CDR1 SEHNR and CDR2 FQNEAQ (reference sequence). V lost 7 bases and J 1 base, leaving 14 bases between the germline ends. The CDR3 loop spans 15 amino acids. The CDR3 protein is CASILQGSSGNTIYF. The CDR3 DNA sequence: TGTGCCAGCATACTCCAGGGTTCGTCTGGAAACACCATATATTTT.

V and J are TRBV6-5 and TRBJ2-3; D is undetermined. Between the trimmed V and J ends, which lost 4 bases and 9 bases, there was a span of 8 bases. This CDR3 comprises 11 residues. The germline gives CDR1 MNHEY, CDR2 SVGAGI. The CDR3 protein is CASSFGFTQYF. In nucleotides, the CDR3 is TGTGCCAGCAGTTTCGGGTTCACGCAGTATTTT.

This clone appeared a single time. CDR3 nucleotides: TGTGCCAGCAGCTTATACTGGACAGGGGGTTCCTCTCCCTCTGGAAACACCATATATTTT. Translating gives CASSLYWTGGSSPSGNTIYF. The chain joins TRBV7-8 to TRBJ1-3, with 10 positions matching TRBD1. V gave up 2 bases and J gave up 0 bases; unmatched junction bases: 13. Looked up from germline, CDR1 is SGHVS and CDR2 is FQNEAQ. CDR3 length: 20 residues.

The chain carries TRBV5-4 and TRBJ1-1; D remains ambiguous. Trimming removed 4 bases from V and 6 bases from J, with 22 bases in between. The CDR3 is 16 residues long. The germline V gene has CDR1 SGHNT and CDR2 YYREEE (reference sequence). CDR3 region: CASSPGGFGSYAEAFF. In nucleotides, the CDR3 is TGTGCCAGCAGCCCCGGAGGATTCGGATCCTATGCTGAAGCTTTCTTT.

The genes are TRBV27 and TRBJ1-1, with a tentative D call TRBD1 (5 bases). CDR1 MNHEY and CDR2 SMNVEV come from the germline V gene (reference sequence). V was cut by 0 bases and J by 4 bases, with 9 bases left in between. This CDR3 is built from 14 residues. The CDR3 DNA reads TGTGCCAGCAGTTTATCGGGGGGGACCACTGAAGCTTTCTTT. It specifies CASSLSGGTTEAFF.